This is a list of T cell receptor beta chains from one sample in a study of CD8+ T cells in alopecia areata. Repertoires were generated with immunoSEQ multiplex PCR, while TCRdb's copy carries only in-frame clones and drops some. In the table there are around 160,000 clones, less than 70% of which are singletons. The input for sequencing was CD4+ T cells sorted from blood, taken at week 24, from a patient treated with tofacitinib. These receptor sequences come from a human donor with alopecia areata. Both conserved end residues are part of each CDR3. The D gene is left open where the match is weak. Size is omitted from some rows. Given values are once, few, many or a class for expanded clones.

TRBJ2-4 | TRBD2 | . | TRBV29-1 | TGCAGCGTCGGGGGGATAGCCAAAAACATTCAGTACTTC | CSVGGIAKNIQYF
TRBJ2-4 | TRBD2 | . | TRBV9 | TGTGCCAGCAGCGTAGGTGGCGGGGGGGCCGTCACCAAAAACATTCAGTACTTC | CASSVGGGGAVTKNIQYF
TRBJ2-7 | . | . | TRBV11-2 | TGTGCCAGCAGCACGACCACCGGTGCCGAGCAGTACTTC | CASSTTTGAEQYF
TRBJ2-7 | . | . | TRBV29-1 | TGCAGCGCCGGCCCCAGGGTCCACGAGCAGTACTTC | CSAGPRVHEQYF
TRBJ2-5 | TRBD1 | . | TRBV6-5 | TGTGCCAGCAGTTACGCGGCAGGGGGCGGTAGAGAGACCCAGTACTTC | CASSYAAGGGRETQYF
TRBJ1-6 | . | once | TRBV5-1 | TGCGCCAGCAGCTTGGAGGCAGGAGGATCCATATTAATTTCACCCCTCCACTTT | CASSLEAGGSILISPLHF
TRBJ1-6 | . | . | TRBV2 | TGTGCCAGCAGTGAAGCGAAAGGCGCCTATAATTCACCCCTCCACTTT | CASSEAKGAYNSPLHF
TRBJ2-5 | TRBD1 | . | TRBV5-6 | TGTGCCAGCAGCCCGGGACAGGAAGAGACCCAGTACTTC | CASSPGQEETQYF
TRBJ2-3 | TRBD1 | . | TRBV2 | TGTGCCAGCCGAACAGGGGTGGGGTATAGCACAGATACGCAGTATTTT | CASRTGVGYSTDTQYF
TRBJ2-3 | . | . | TRBV5-1 | TGCGCCAGCAGCTTGGAGAGGACAGCCAGCACAGATACGCAGTATTTT | CASSLERTASTDTQYF
TRBJ2-3 | . | few | TRBV7-9 | TGTGCCAGCAGCGCGGGACTCCAGACGGCAGATACGCAGTATTTT | CASSAGLQTADTQYF
TRBJ2-7 | . | . | TRBV7-2 | TGTGCCAGCAGCAGGCGGGACTTCCAACACTACGAGCAGTACTTC | CASSRRDFQHYEQYF
TRBJ1-1 | . | few | TRBV18 | TGTGCCAGCTCACCACCGGCCGCGAGGGGGGCTACTGAAGCTTTCTTT | CASSPPAARGATEAFF
TRBJ2-5 | . | few | TRBV9 | TGTGCCAGCAGCGTAGAGTTAGCGATGGGAGAGACCCAGTACTTC | CASSVELAMGETQYF
TRBJ2-3 | . | few | TRBV29-1 | TGCAGCGTTGAAGGGCAGGGGACAGATACGCAGTATTTT | CSVEGQGTDTQYF
TRBJ1-1 | . | . | TRBV15 | TGTGCCACCAGCGGTGAGGGGGGCAGGGACACTGAAGCTTTCTTT | CATSGEGGRDTEAFF
TRBJ2-7 | . | few | TRBV29-1 | TGCAGCGTTGGACGGAACTCGCTCGCGGGGACAGTCCCCTACGAGCAGTACTTC | CSVGRNSLAGTVPYEQYF
TRBJ1-5 | TRBD1 | . | TRBV6-5 | TGTGCCAGCAGTCAACAGGGGGCCAATCAGCCCCAGCATTTT | CASSQQGANQPQHF
TRBJ2-2 | TRBD1 | few | TRBV29-1 | TGCAGCGTTGCCGGGACAGGGTGGGGCACCGGGGAGCTGTTTTTT | CSVAGTGWGTGELFF
TRBJ2-3 | TRBD2 | . | TRBV9 | TGTGCCAGCAGCGTCTCAGCGGGGGGCAATACAGATACGCAGTATTTT | CASSVSAGGNTDTQYF
TRBJ1-1 | . | . | TRBV29-1 | TGCAGCGTTGACGGAGGAATGGACACTGAAGCTTTCTTT | CSVDGGMDTEAFF
TRBJ2-1 | . | . | TRBV29-1 | TGCAGCGCCCGACCATACAATGAGCAGTTCTTC | CSARPYNEQFF
TRBJ1-6 | . | . | TRBV15 | TGTGCCACCAACCAGGATGGTGGTTTTCCCCTCCACTTT | CATNQDGGFPLHF
TRBJ2-7 | . | . | TRBV5-1 | TGCGCCAGCAGCTTGGAACCAGGGAACGGCTACGAGCAGTACTTC | CASSLEPGNGYEQYF
TRBJ2-7 | . | . | TRBV28 | TGTGCCAGCAGTCTACGCCTCGAGCAGTACTTC | CASSLRLEQYF
TRBJ2-4 | . | . | TRBV4-2 | TGTGCCAGCTCCCCAGGGGCTAACCTAGCCAAAAACATTCAGTACTTC | CASSPGANLAKNIQYF
TRBJ2-5 | . | few | TRBV6-6 | TGTGCCAGCACCTCCGGCCGAGGCCGCCGTAAGGAGACCCAGTACTTC | CASTSGRGRRKETQYF